Listed below are T cell receptor beta chains from one sample, sequenced in a study of blood T cells in healthy people across ages. TCRdb re-called the 5' RACE reads with MiXCR, one entry per CDR3 protein. The sample has some 850,000 distinct CDR3 sequences, about a quarter seen once. A further study also used this sample, focusing on T cells of mothers and their children.

The sequencing input was blood. The source is a boy younger than 18 in good health. The CDR3 runs from the conserved cysteine through the conserved F or W. Fields, in order: D gene, J gene, V gene, clone size, CDR3 protein, CDR3 DNA. D genes are given only for firm matches. Some rows mark clone size as missing; the rest say once, few, many or name a class of expanded clone.

>-|TRBJ1-2|TRBV3-1|few
CASSQGSGHTF
TGTGCCAGTAGCCAGGGTAGTGGCCACACCTTC
>TRBD1|TRBJ1-2|TRBV4-1|few
CASSPGGERVSTF
TGCGCCAGCAGCCCAGGGGGGGAAAGGGTCTCCACCTTC
>-|TRBJ2-1|TRBV3-1|few
CASSQAGHFNEQFF
TGTGCCAGCAGCCAAGCGGGACACTTCAATGAGCAGTTCTTC
>TRBD2|TRBJ2-1|TRBV2|-
CASNSPGLDYNEQFF
TGTGCCAGCAACTCGCCGGGACTAGACTACAATGAGCAGTTCTTC
>-|TRBJ1-2|TRBV20-1|few
CSASTGLPYGYTF
TGCAGTGCTAGCACGGGCCTCCCTTATGGCTACACCTTC
>TRBD1|TRBJ2-3|TRBV10-3|-
CAISERQGVADTQYF
TGTGCCATCAGTGAGAGACAGGGGGTAGCAGATACGCAGTATTTT
>-|TRBJ1-2|TRBV13|few
CASSPRTVTNYGYTF
TGTGCCAGCAGCCCGAGGACAGTTACTAACTATGGCTACACCTTC
>-|TRBJ2-6|TRBV12-3/TRBV12-4|few
CASDSSGANVLTF
TGTGCCAGCGACAGCTCTGGGGCCAACGTCCTGACTTTC
>TRBD1|TRBJ2-7|TRBV6-6|-
CASSYEGQGFENSYEQYF
TGTGCCAGCAGTTACGAGGGACAGGGGTTTGAAAACTCCTACGAGCAGTACTTC
>TRBD2|TRBJ2-2|TRBV7-7|few
CASGLHGGTGELFF
TGTGCTAGCGGCTTACACGGGGGGACCGGGGAGCTGTTTTTT
>TRBD2|TRBJ2-7|TRBV3-1|few
CASSRAGLPEQYF
TGTGCCAGCAGCCGAGCGGGACTTCCCGAGCAGTACTTC
>TRBD2|TRBJ2-1|TRBV7-9|-
CASSPSGGSRDEQFF
TGTGCCAGCAGCCCTAGCGGGGGATCCCGAGATGAGCAGTTCTTC
>-|TRBJ2-5|TRBV24-1|few
CATGTMETQYF
TGTGCCACCGGGACAATGGAGACCCAGTACTTC
>TRBD2|TRBJ2-1|TRBV10-3|few
CAISDRGGAIYNEQFF
TGTGCCATCAGTGACCGGGGGGGCGCCATATACAATGAGCAGTTCTTC
>TRBD2|TRBJ2-1|TRBV28|few
CASSSLGTSIYNEQFF
TGTGCCAGCAGCTCCCTCGGGACTAGCATCTACAATGAGCAGTTCTTC
>-|TRBJ2-2|TRBV14|-
CASSPVRARPGELFF
TGTGCCAGCAGCCCCGTCAGGGCTCGCCCCGGGGAGCTGTTTTTT
>-|TRBJ2-2|TRBV4-1|few
CASSQDWRFRGGDTGELFF
TGCGCCAGCAGCCAAGATTGGAGGTTCAGGGGTGGTGACACCGGGGAGCTGTTTTTT
>-|TRBJ2-7|TRBV3-1|-
CASSQRREQYF
TGTGCCAGCAGCCAGCGGCGGGAGCAGTACTTC
>-|TRBJ2-1|TRBV2|-
CASSADPGRYNEQFF
TGTGCCAGCAGTGCAGACCCAGGGCGCTACAATGAGCAGTTCTTC
>-|TRBJ1-1|TRBV29-1|-
CSVVVQGIITEAFF
TGCAGCGTTGTGGTTCAGGGCATTATCACTGAAGCTTTCTTT
>-|TRBJ1-2|TRBV11-2|-
CASSPGGRGYGYTF
TGTGCCAGCAGCCCCGGGGGGCGTGGCTATGGCTACACCTTC
>-|TRBJ1-3|TRBV25-1|-
CASSGGIWVSSGNTIYF
TGTGCCAGCAGTGGGGGGATCTGGGTCAGCTCTGGAAACACCATATATTTT
>TRBD2|TRBJ2-3|TRBV5-1|-
CASSPSSGGALDTQYF
TGCGCCAGCAGCCCTAGTAGCGGGGGGGCTTTAGATACGCAGTATTTT
>TRBD1|TRBJ1-6|TRBV30|few
CAWEGQTNSPLHF
TGTGCCTGGGAGGGACAGACTAATTCACCCCTCCACTTT
>-|TRBJ1-5|TRBV7-2|few
CASSLIGLVASNQPQHF
TGTGCCAGCAGCTTAATAGGGCTGGTAGCTAGCAATCAGCCCCAGCATTTT
>-|TRBJ2-3|TRBV3-1|few
CASSRPPTDTQYF
TGTGCCAGCAGCCGGCCCCCCACAGATACGCAGTATTTT
>-|TRBJ2-2|TRBV9|few
CASSVAVGLNTGELFF
TGTGCCAGCAGCGTAGCGGTAGGCCTAAACACCGGGGAGCTGTTTTTT
>TRBD2|TRBJ2-1|TRBV10-2|few
CASSPAGGANEQFF
TGCGCCAGCAGCCCGGCGGGGGGGGCGAATGAGCAGTTCTTC
>-|TRBJ2-6|TRBV29-1|few
CSVEGVSGYSGANVLTF
TGCAGCGTTGAAGGCGTTAGCGGATACTCTGGGGCCAACGTCCTGACTTTC
>-|TRBJ2-7|TRBV7-8|-
CASSLFSPEQYF
TGTGCCAGCAGCTTATTCAGTCCAGAGCAGTACTTC
>-|TRBJ1-2|TRBV12-3/TRBV12-4|-
CASSRPGAGFYSYTF
TGTGCCAGCAGCCGGCCAGGGGCAGGTTTTTACAGCTACACCTTC
>TRBD1|TRBJ2-7|TRBV14|many
CASSQEGTGTEQYF
TGTGCCAGCAGCCAAGAGGGGACAGGGACCGAGCAGTACTTC